These 4 T cell receptor beta chains share one sample of origin, sequenced in a study of blood T cell repertoires in COVID-19. Libraries were prepared by immunoSEQ multiplex PCR; TCRdb keeps only in-frame clonotypes and omits some of them. The repertoire has about 210,000 clones, 83% of them found once; the top ten carry about 2.5%. The specimen sequenced was peripheral blood. Receptor source: a woman aged 40 to 55 with active or convalescent COVID-19.

V is TRBV5-6 and J is TRBJ2-3, with 7 positions matching TRBD2. The CDR3 covers 15 residues. Looked up from germline, CDR1 is SGHDT and CDR2 is YYEEEE. Trimming took 0 bases from V and 4 from J; bases not matched to a gene: 5. As DNA, the CDR3 is TGTGCCAGCAGCTTGGCCAGGGAGGGCCCAGATACGCAGTATTTT. Encoded protein: CASSLAREGPDTQYF.

This clone appeared once. The chain employs TRBV18 and TRBJ1-1; 7 positions agree with TRBD1. Germline V gives CDR1 KGHSH, CDR2 LQKENI. V dropped 6 bases and J dropped 10; count of bases not matched to a gene: 11. This CDR3 spans 13 amino acids. The CDR3 protein is CASSIDREKGAFF. The DNA for the CDR3 is TGTGCCAGCTCTATCGACAGGGAGAAAGGAGCTTTCTTT.

The CDR3 bases are TGTGCCAGCAGTCGGCGGGGACAGGGGGGTTACTACGAGCAGTACTTC. The encoded protein is CASSRRGQGGYYEQYF. The V and J genes are TRBV27 and TRBJ2-7; TRBD1 matches 11 bases. The V and J ends lost 5 bases and 3 bases, in that order; junction bases with no gene match: 9. The CDR3 has 16 residues. The germline V gene has CDR1 MNHEY and CDR2 SMNVEV (reference sequence).

The chain links TRBV5-1 to TRBJ1-1, with 9 bases lining up with TRBD1. The CDR3 loop spans 17 amino acids. Per the germline V gene, CDR1 is SGHRS and CDR2 is YFSETQ. With V trimmed by 4 bases and J by 1 base, 11 bases remained unmatched. CDR3: CASSAALGQGQNTEAFF. The CDR3 DNA sequence: TGCGCCAGCAGCGCGGCCCTAGGACAGGGGCAGAACACTGAAGCTTTCTTT.